Listed here are 32 T cell receptor beta chains from one sample, sequenced in a study of blood T cell repertoires in COVID-19. Generated by immunoSEQ multiplex PCR, the TCRdb table keeps only in-frame clones and is missing some. This sample carries fewer than 200,000 clones, 85% of them seen once, and the ten largest clones take approximately 3%. Sequencing was done on a sample of peripheral blood. All receptors come from a human donor with acute or convalescent COVID-19. The donor label of this sample is uncertain.

The V call is TRBV2, the J call TRBJ1-3; 8 bases match TRBD1. The CDR3 has 18 amino acids. The germline CDR1 and CDR2 sequences are SNHLY and FYNNEI. The trim removed 2 bases at V and 0 bases at J, leaving 9 bases unmatched. The DNA of the CDR3 is TGTGCCAGCAGTGAACAGGGGGCGCGGATTTACTCTGGAAACACCATATATTTT. Its protein is CASSEQGARIYSGNTIYF. The variable domain in full, completed from reference TRBV2 and TRBJ1-3, reads EPEVTQTPSHQVTQMGQEVILRCVPISNHLYFYWYRQILGQKVEFLVSFYNNEISEKSEIFDDQFSVERPDGSNFTLKIRSTKLEDSAMYFCASSEQGARIYSGNTIYFGEGSWLTVV.

The chain joins TRBV4-1 to TRBJ1-2, with D tentatively TRBD1 (5 bases). The length of the CDR3 is 14 residues. V was pared by 1 base and J by 7 bases, with 13 bases between. Germline assignment: CDR1 MGHRA and CDR2 YSYEKL. The DNA for the CDR3 is TGCGCCAGCAGCCAAGGGGTCCAGGGAGGTGGCTACACCTTC. Translated: CASSQGVQGGGYTF.

The chain links TRBV9 to TRBJ2-1; a weak D match, TRBD2 (5 bases). Germline-derived CDR1 and CDR2 are SGDLS and YYNGEE. Trimming left V 1 base short and J 10 bases short, with 12 bases between. The CDR3 loop spans 13 amino acids. CDR3 sequence reads: CASSVNGVEEQFF. The CDR3 DNA reads TGTGCCAGCAGCGTAAACGGGGTCGAAGAGCAGTTCTTC.

The rearrangement links TRBV5-6 to TRBJ2-7, with a tentative D call TRBD2 (6 bases). This CDR3 is 14 amino acids long. CDR1 is SGHDT, CDR2 YYEEEE, per germline. V was shortened by 2 bases and J by 2 bases, with 11 bases between the two germline ends. CDR3 protein: CASSFTGVTYEQYF. CDR3 DNA sequence: TGTGCCAGCAGCTTTACGGGGGTAACCTACGAGCAGTACTTC.

This rearrangement joins TRBV19 to TRBJ1-4; D unresolved. V lost 5 bases and J 8 bases, leaving 12 bases between the germline ends. The germline CDR1 and CDR2 sequences are LNHDA and SQIVND (reference sequence). The CDR3 is 13 residues long. The CDR3 protein is CASSSKWEEKLFF. The CDR3 bases are TGTGCCAGTAGTTCCAAATGGGAGGAAAAACTGTTTTTT.

V gene TRBV27 combines with J gene TRBJ2-2; TRBD2 matches at 11 bases. The CDR3 totals 17 residues. Germline-derived CDR1 and CDR2 are MNHEY and SMNVEV (reference sequence). V shed 4 bases and J 1 base; nucleotides not matched to a gene: 5. The CDR3 DNA is TGTGCCAGCAGTTCGAAGGGACTAGCGGTGAACACCGGGGAGCTGTTTTTT. Its protein product is CASSSKGLAVNTGELFF.

The count of this clone is one. The CDR3 DNA reads as TGTGCCAGCAGACTAGGAGGTACGCAGTATTTT. Translating gives CASRLGGTQYF. The gene calls are TRBV12-3 or TRBV12-4 and TRBJ2-3; possibly TRBD2 for D (5 bases). The V and J ends lost 6 bases and 8 bases respectively, with 9 bases between them. The CDR3 is made up of 11 amino acids.

The V call is TRBV6-5, the J call TRBJ1-4; a possible D gene is TRBD1 (5 bases). The germline gives CDR1 MNHEY, CDR2 SVGAGI. This CDR3 comprises 15 residues. Trimming shortened V by 8 bases and J by 4 bases, and 17 bases separated the two germline ends. CDR3 in amino acids: CASRTGGANNEKLFF. The CDR3 nucleotides read TGTGCCAGCCGAACAGGAGGGGCTAATAATGAAAAACTGTTTTTT.

In DNA, the CDR3 is TGTGCCAGTAGTATATTATTCCAGGGGTTAGACCATCAGCCCCAGCATTTT. Amino acid sequence: CASSILFQGLDHQPQHF. The chain has TRBV19 and TRBJ1-5; possible D gene TRBD1, 6 bases. This CDR3 region has 17 residues. Trimming removed 2 bases at V and 5 bases at J, with 19 bases between. Germline V gene data show CDR1 as LNHDA and CDR2 as SQIVND (reference sequence).

This clone has just a few counts. This rearrangement joins TRBV6-5 to TRBJ1-3, with D unresolved. Germline CDR1 reads MNHEY; CDR2 reads SVGAGI. The CDR3 contains 13 residues. Trimming left V 9 bases short and J 2 bases short, with 11 bases between. CDR3 residues: CASERAPGNTIYF. CDR3 DNA sequence: TGTGCCAGTGAGAGGGCCCCTGGAAACACCATATATTTT.

The chain has TRBV5-4 and TRBJ2-7, with 7 positions matching TRBD1. The CDR3 length is 17 residues. Germline V gene lookup returns CDR1 SGHNT and CDR2 YYREEE (reference sequence). Trimming cost V 4 bases and J 6 bases; bases outside gene matches: 19. This CDR3 is CASSPNTTGTVSVEQYF. CDR3 coding DNA: TGTGCCAGCAGCCCGAATACCACCGGGACAGTCAGTGTCGAGCAGTACTTC.

V and J are TRBV6-5 and TRBJ2-7; the D gene is possibly TRBD1 (6 bases). The CDR3 is made up of 13 amino acids. CDR1 is MNHEY, CDR2 SVGAGI, per germline. Trimming cost V 6 bases and J 6 bases, with 15 bases left between them. CDR3: CASRQGEDREQYF. CDR3 DNA: TGTGCCAGCAGACAGGGTGAAGACCGCGAGCAGTACTTC.

This clone was seen once. This chain links TRBV11-2 with TRBJ2-3; 11 bases agree with TRBD2. The CDR3 runs 14 residues. V was pared by 1 base and J by 6 bases, with 0 bases of the junction left unmatched. Germline-derived CDR1 and CDR2 are SGHAT and FQNNGV. The DNA of the CDR3 is TGTGCCAGCAGCTTAGGACTAGCGGGGGATACGCAGTATTTT. Translation gives CASSLGLAGDTQYF.

The CDR3 DNA sequence: TGTGCCAGCTCACCACTGGGGGCCTCCTCGACTTACACCGGGGAGCTGTTTTTT. Translated: CASSPLGASSTYTGELFF. The gene calls are TRBV18 and TRBJ2-2; D might be TRBD1 (6 bases). V gave up 1 base and J gave up 3 bases, with 18 bases separating them. This CDR3 has 18 residues. The germline gives CDR1 KGHSH, CDR2 LQKENI.

The J gene is TRBJ2-7, the V gene TRBV3-1 (or the pseudogene TRBV3-2), with 8 bases lining up with TRBD2. The ends lost 4 bases at V and 0 bases at J; junction bases unmatched: 5. CDR3 length: 15 residues. Germline values: CDR1 LGHDT, CDR2 YNNKEL (reference sequence). The CDR3 coding sequence is TGTGCCAGCAGCCCCCGCGGGGGGAACTCCTACGAGCAGTACTTC. The encoded protein is CASSPRGGNSYEQYF.

This rearrangement joins TRBV18 to TRBJ1-2; 8 positions agree with TRBD1. Germline CDR1 and CDR2: KGHSH and LQKENI. Unmatched junction bases numbered 4, after V lost 1 base and J lost 6 bases. The CDR3 has 14 amino acids. The CDR3 protein is CASSPQDRGDGYTF. The CDR3 nucleotides read TGTGCCAGCTCACCACAAGACAGGGGTGATGGCTACACCTTC.

The chain couples TRBV3-1 (or the pseudogene TRBV3-2) to TRBJ2-7; TRBD2 aligns across 7 bases. CDR1 and CDR2 from the germline V gene are LGHDT and YNNKEL (reference sequence). This CDR3 is built from 16 residues. V shed 1 base, J shed 5 bases, and the junction held 11 bases outside the gene matches. Here the CDR3 DNA reads TGTGCCAGCAGCCAAGTGGGAGGGAGGAACGGGGACGAGCAGTACTTC. Its translation: CASSQVGGRNGDEQYF.

The chain couples TRBV28 to TRBJ2-1; the match to TRBD2 covers 10 bases. The V segment lost 7 bases and the J segment 4 bases; nucleotides outside the gene matches: 7. CDR1 is MDHEN and CDR2 is SYDVKM in the germline V gene. The CDR3 sequence is 15 residues long. CDR3: CASIGGTSVYNEQFF. The CDR3 bases are TGTGCCAGCATAGGCGGGACTAGCGTATACAATGAGCAGTTCTTC. The whole variable domain, filled in from reference TRBV28 and TRBJ2-1, reads DVKVTQSSRYLVKRTGEKVFLECVQDMDHENMFWYRQDPGLGLRLIYFSYDVKMKEKGDIPEGYSVSREKKERFSLILESASTNQTSMYLCASIGGTSVYNEQFFGPGTRLTVL.

The chain employs TRBV5-1 and TRBJ1-4; 10 positions agree with TRBD1. J was trimmed by 8 bases and V by 4 bases; bases with no gene match: 8. The germline CDR1 and CDR2 sequences are SGHRS and YFSETQ. The CDR3 runs 15 residues. The CDR3 DNA sequence: TGCGCCAGCAGCCTGGGACAGGGGCGGCAAGAAAAACTGTTTTTT. It codes for CASSLGQGRQEKLFF.

The genes are TRBV7-2 and TRBJ2-7; 7 nucleotides align to TRBD1. V was clipped by 3 bases and J by 13 bases; unmatched bases: 9. The CDR3 loop spans 12 amino acids. Germline V gene data show CDR1 as SGHTA and CDR2 as FQGNSA. The CDR3, as DNA: TGTGCCAGCAGCTTCGGGACAGAAGGTTCCTACTTC. Translated: CASSFGTEGSYF. The full variable domain, in which reference TRBV7-2 and TRBJ2-7 provide the parts outside the CDR3, is GAGVSQSPSNKVTEKGKDVELRCDPISGHTALYWYRQSLGQGLEFLIYFQGNSAPDKSGLPSDRFSAERTGGSVSTLTIQRTQQEDSAVYLCASSFGTEGSYFGPGTRLTVT.

This clone was recorded once. The chain combines TRBV5-6 with TRBJ1-5; maybe TRBD1 (5 bases). Between the trimmed V and J ends, which lost 2 bases and 2 bases, there was a span of 17 bases. CDR3 length: 17 residues. Germline V gives CDR1 SGHDT, CDR2 YYEEEE. In DNA form, the CDR3 reads TGTGCCAGCAGCTTAAAAGGAAAGGGGCTGGGCAATCAGCCCCAGCATTTT. Translated, it gives CASSLKGKGLGNQPQHF.

The J gene is TRBJ1-2, the V gene TRBV4-2; D is ambiguous. V was pared by 1 base and J by 4 bases, with 10 bases between. This CDR3 spans 14 amino acids. The germline V gene encodes CDR1 LGHNA and CDR2 YNFKEQ. CDR3 nucleotide sequence: TGTGCCAGCAGCCAAGTAGAATCTTCCTATGGCTACACCTTC. Its translation is CASSQVESSYGYTF.

This clone appeared a few times. The rearrangement joins TRBV2 to TRBJ1-5; perhaps TRBD1 as D (5 bases). Germline CDR1 reads SNHLY; CDR2 reads FYNNEI. The CDR3 totals 14 residues. Trimming removed 6 bases at V and 3 bases at J, with 12 bases between. The CDR3 protein is CASRGRQTNQPQHF. The CDR3 region has the DNA TGTGCCAGCAGGGGAAGACAGACCAATCAGCCCCAGCATTTT.

The chain recombines TRBV30 with TRBJ1-4; 7 bases map to TRBD1. Germline CDR1 reads GTSNPN; CDR2 reads SVGIG (reference sequence). J lost 7 bases, V lost 2 bases, and 13 bases had no gene match. This CDR3 has 16 residues. The CDR3 DNA sequence: TGTGCCTGGAGTCCCCTCCAACAGGGGTCGAGTGAAAAACTGTTTTTT. Amino acid sequence: CAWSPLQQGSSEKLFF.

This chain links TRBV5-1 with TRBJ1-1; D unclear. Germline CDR1 SGHRS, CDR2 YFSETQ. The CDR3 has 13 amino acids. The V end was cut by 6 bases, the J end by 1 base, with 10 bases between. The CDR3 is CASKLRENTEAFF. CDR3 bases: TGCGCCAGCAAGCTCCGGGAGAACACTGAAGCTTTCTTT.

The chain links TRBV11-2 to TRBJ1-1, with TRBD1 as a possible D gene (5 bases). Germline-derived CDR1 and CDR2 are SGHAT and FQNNGV. V lost 1 base and J 1 base, leaving 19 bases between the germline ends. The CDR3 loop spans 18 amino acids. In DNA, the CDR3 is TGTGCCAGCAGCTTAGTAGGTTCCAGGGTTTTGTCGAACACTGAAGCTTTCTTT. This encodes CASSLVGSRVLSNTEAFF.

The chain combines TRBV10-3 with TRBJ2-5; weak D call: TRBD1 (5 bases). Germline assignment: CDR1 ENHRY and CDR2 SYGVKD. The V gene lost 7 bases and the J gene lost 3 bases, with 12 bases spanning the gap. The CDR3 is 13 amino acids. The CDR3 nucleotides read TGTGCCATCAAAATTACAGGAGAAGAGACCCAGTACTTC. Amino acid sequence: CAIKITGEETQYF.

J is TRBJ1-3 and V is TRBV6-5, with 8 bases that match TRBD1. With V trimmed by 7 bases and J by 8 bases, 7 bases remained unmatched. The CDR3 runs 13 residues. Germline-derived CDR1 and CDR2 are MNHEY and SVGAGI. The CDR3 DNA sequence: TGTGCCAGCATGCAGGGGGCGGCGGACACCATATATTTT. It encodes CASMQGAADTIYF.

V usage is TRBV7-9 and J usage is TRBJ1-1; tentative D call: TRBD1 (5 bases). Trimming took off 4 bases at V and 6 bases at J, with 6 bases between the two ends. There are 11 residues in the CDR3. Germline V gene data show CDR1 as SEHNR and CDR2 as FQNEAQ (reference sequence). The CDR3 coding sequence is TGTGCCAGCAGCTGGGGCTCTGAAGCTTTCTTT. It codes for CASSWGSEAFF.

Only one count was recorded for this clone. This chain's CDR3 is CASSPVAGSGEQYF. As DNA, the CDR3 is TGTGCCAGCTCACCTGTCGCAGGGTCAGGCGAGCAGTACTTC. V usage is TRBV18 and J usage is TRBJ2-7; possibly TRBD1 for D (5 bases). Germline-derived CDR1 and CDR2 are KGHSH and LQKENI. Trimming pared 3 bases from V and 6 bases from J, leaving 15 bases between. The CDR3 has 14 residues. Together with reference TRBV18 and TRBJ2-7, the CDR3 gives the full variable domain: NAGVMQNPRHLVRRRGQEARLRCSPMKGHSHVYWYRQLPEEGLKFMVYLQKENIIDESGMPKERFSAEFPKEGPSILRIQQVVRGDSAAYFCASSPVAGSGEQYFGPGTRLTVT.

A few counts support this clone. The chain is built from TRBV7-9 and TRBJ1-6; 7 bases are shared with TRBD1. CDR1 is SEHNR, CDR2 FQNEAQ, per germline (reference sequence). V shed 3 bases and J 7 bases; nucleotides not matched to a gene: 3. This CDR3 comprises 14 residues. The CDR3 protein is CASSFHRGNSPLHF. The CDR3, as DNA: TGTGCCAGCAGCTTCCACAGGGGAAATTCACCCCTCCACTTT. The full variable domain, with the rest looked up from reference TRBV7-9 and TRBJ1-6, is DTGVSQNPRHKITKRGQNVTFRCDPISEHNRLYWYRQTLGQGPEFLTYFQNEAQLEKSRLLSDRFSAERPKGSFSTLEIQRTEQGDSAMYLCASSFHRGNSPLHFGNGTRLTVT.

This clone has just one count. The chain is built from TRBV11-3 and TRBJ2-3, with TRBD1 identical over 8 bases. Germline-derived CDR1 and CDR2 are SGHNT and YENEEA. Trimming cost V 5 bases and J 2 bases; bases outside gene matches: 9. The CDR3 loop spans 16 amino acids. The CDR3 DNA is TGTGCCAGCAGCCGAGGGGGGCAGGGGGCCACAGATACGCAGTATTTT. It translates to CASSRGGQGATDTQYF.